This T cell receptor (beta chain) was found in a study of T cells in Graves' hyperthyroidism and ophthalmopathy. Findings and limits, study-wide: Ophthalmopathy onset followed model prediction by a median about six months. Ophthalmopathy was distinguished from stable hyperthyroidism by 13 V-J signatures.

Among the patients, aged 18 to 65, hyperthyroidism was newly diagnosed and had lasted under 2 months. Germline V CDR1 and CDR2: LGHDT, YNNKEL (reference sequence). Trimming removed 0 bases at V and 0 bases at J, with 12 bases between. The CDR3 has 18 residues. This clonotype was found many times. Antigen: not known. TCR beta CDR3 region amplification was performed from RNA transcripts. An initial round of RT-PCR targeting the TCR CDR3 relied on the HTBI primer set. One entry per CDR3 protein results from TCRdb running MiXCR on the multiplex PCR reads. Of hundreds of thousands of distinct CDR3 sequences in the sample, 13% to 15% were seen once.

Sequenced input: blood. The gene calls are TRBV3-1 and TRBJ1-6; D call uncertain. The TCR sequence derives from a woman aged 18-35 years with Graves' hyperthyroidism. CDR3 DNA sequence: TGTGCCAGCAGCCAAGATCAATGGAGCAACTCCTATAATTCACCCCTCCACTTT. Translating gives CASSQDQWSNSYNSPLHF.